The 24 T cell receptor beta chains presented below share a single source sample, sequenced in a study of T cell responses to AZD1222 COVID-19 vaccine. Libraries were prepared by immunoSEQ multiplex PCR; TCRdb keeps only in-frame clonotypes and omits some of them. The data contain 150,000 to 200,000 clones, around 89% of them singletons. Specimen: peripheral blood, collected 28 days after the second AZD1222 dose. These receptor sequences come from an adult who received the AZD1222 COVID-19 vaccine.

The V and J genes are TRBV28 and TRBJ2-1, with 10 bases fitting TRBD2. Trimming took 6 bases from V and 0 from J; bases not matched to a gene: 5. Per germline, CDR1 MDHEN and CDR2 SYDVKM. This CDR3 is 16 amino acids long. The CDR3 here is CASSLAGAGSYNEQFF. Written as DNA, the CDR3 is TGTGCCAGCAGCCTAGCGGGAGCGGGCTCCTACAATGAGCAGTTCTTC.

The V call is TRBV18, the J call TRBJ2-3; 7 bases map to TRBD2. The CDR3 covers 16 residues. The V and J ends lost 6 bases and 4 bases, in that order; junction bases with no gene match: 13. Looked up from germline, CDR1 is KGHSH and CDR2 is LQKENI. CDR3 amino acids: CASSAYLGGSADTQYF. CDR3 nucleotide sequence: TGTGCCAGCTCGGCCTATTTGGGCGGGAGCGCAGATACGCAGTATTTT.

This clone was recorded only once. The rearrangement joins TRBV19 to TRBJ2-2, with D uncertain. With 5 bases removed from V and 0 bases from J, the gap between germline ends came to 10 bases. Germline CDR1 is LNHDA and CDR2 is SQIVND (reference sequence). The CDR3 contains 15 residues. CDR3: CASSPGDANTGELFF. CDR3 sequence (DNA): TGTGCCAGTAGTCCGGGCGACGCGAACACCGGGGAGCTGTTTTTT. The variable domain in full, with the rest retrieved from reference TRBV19 and TRBJ2-2, is DGGITQSPKYLFRKEGQNVTLSCEQNLNHDAMYWYRQDPGQGLRLIYYSQIVNDFQKGDIAEGYSVSREKKESFPLTVTSAQKNPTAFYLCASSPGDANTGELFFGEGSRLTVL.

The rearrangement joins TRBV6-2 or TRBV6-3 to TRBJ1-4; 7 nucleotides agree with TRBD1. The trim removed 0 bases at V and 6 bases at J, leaving 4 bases unmatched. Germline CDR1 is MNHEY and CDR2 is SVGEGT. The CDR3 is 15 amino acids. The DNA of the CDR3 is TGTGCCAGCAGTTACTCGAGTAGGGGGCATGAAAAACTGTTTTTT. It translates to CASSYSSRGHEKLFF.

The chain is built from TRBV28 and TRBJ2-2; perhaps TRBD1 as D (6 bases). V was trimmed by 2 bases and J by 4 bases, leaving 11 bases between them. The CDR3 contains 15 residues. The germline V gene has CDR1 MDHEN and CDR2 SYDVKM. CDR3 in DNA: TGTGCCAGCAGTTTACCTGGGGGCCTCACCGGGGAGCTGTTTTTT. This translates into CASSLPGGLTGELFF.

J is TRBJ2-6 and V is TRBV13, with no clear D. The ends were cut back, 5 bases at V and 0 bases at J, with 11 bases in the middle. The germline V gene has CDR1 PRHDT and CDR2 FYEKMQ (reference sequence). The CDR3 totals 16 residues. The CDR3 loop is CASSPRSGSGANVLTF. In DNA form, the CDR3 reads TGTGCCAGCAGCCCCCGGAGTGGCTCTGGGGCCAACGTCCTGACTTTC. The variable domain in full, with the rest retrieved from reference TRBV13 and TRBJ2-6, is AAGVIQSPRHLIKEKRETATLKCYPIPRHDTVYWYQQGPGQDPQFLISFYEKMQSDKGSIPDRFSAQQFSDYHSELNMSSLELGDSALYFCASSPRSGSGANVLTFGAGSRLTVL.

The V gene is TRBV28, the J gene TRBJ2-7, with D perhaps matching TRBD2 (5 bases). Trimming pared 5 bases from V and 1 base from J, leaving 18 bases between. In germline, CDR1 is MDHEN, CDR2 SYDVKM. CDR3 length: 16 amino acids. The CDR3 DNA reads as TGTGCCAGCAGTAGGGAGCTGTCCCCCTTATCCTACGAGCAGTACTTC. Amino acids: CASSRELSPLSYEQYF.

This clone was recorded a few times. Other DNA sequences from this sample encode an identical CDR3 as well. This chain connects TRBV6-5 to TRBJ2-7; 8 bases match TRBD1. CDR1 is MNHEY and CDR2 is SVGAGI in the germline V gene. The CDR3 covers 14 residues. V trimming: 6 bases; J trimming: 2 bases; junction bases outside the gene matches: 6. The CDR3 loop is CASSRGTGTYEQYF. In DNA form, the CDR3 reads TGTGCCAGCAGCCGGGGGACAGGAACCTACGAGCAGTACTTC.

The chain carries TRBV19 and TRBJ1-1; a weak D match, TRBD1 (5 bases). This CDR3 has 15 residues. Deletions cut 3 bases from V and 4 bases from J, with 15 bases between. Germline V gene data show CDR1 as LNHDA and CDR2 as SQIVND (reference sequence). The CDR3 DNA is TGTGCCAGTAGTATTCTCAGGGAGGGCTTCACTGAAGCTTTCTTT. As protein: CASSILREGFTEAFF.

The chain combines TRBV7-3 with TRBJ2-2; D might be TRBD2 (7 bases). CDR3 length: 19 amino acids. The germline gives CDR1 SGHTA, CDR2 FQGTGA. Trimming removed 4 bases from V and 2 bases from J, with 23 bases in between. CDR3 region: CASSSPRGTTSINTGELFF. CDR3 nucleotide sequence: TGTGCCAGCAGCTCCCCGCGGGGGACAACTTCGATTAACACCGGGGAGCTGTTTTTT.

J is TRBJ2-5 and V is TRBV4-3; TRBD2 is a possible D gene (5 bases). Germline V lookup: CDR1 LGHNA, CDR2 YSLEER. The CDR3 runs to 14 residues. Trimming took 1 base from V and 0 from J, leaving 6 bases between them. CDR3 DNA: TGCGCCAGCAGCCAAGTAGCGCACCAAGAGACCCAGTACTTC. Translated, it gives CASSQVAHQETQYF.

V usage is TRBV3-1 (or the pseudogene TRBV3-2) and J usage is TRBJ2-5; TRBD1 is a possible D gene (6 bases). The V end lost 0 bases, the J end lost 1 base, and 9 bases lay between the germline ends. This CDR3 comprises 15 residues. Germline V gene data show CDR1 as LGHDT and CDR2 as YNNKEL (reference sequence). For the CDR3, the DNA is TGTGCCAGCAGCCAAGACAGGGGAATCCAAGAGACCCAGTACTTC. It encodes CASSQDRGIQETQYF.

The chain joins TRBV6-2 or TRBV6-3 to TRBJ2-2; D is undetermined. V was shortened by 5 bases and J by 6 bases, with 10 bases between the two germline ends. This CDR3 spans 13 amino acids. Germline V gene sequence: CDR1 MNHEY, CDR2 SVGEGT. CDR3 DNA sequence: TGTGCCAGCAGTCCGACCTCGGCCGGGGAGCTGTTTTTT. The encoded protein is CASSPTSAGELFF.

Turning to this clone: One end of the junction is discordant with germline, which a read error may explain. The chain is built from TRBV7-3 and TRBJ2-1; 8 bases line up with TRBD2. CDR1 is SGHTA and CDR2 is FQGTGA in the germline V gene. CDR3 size: 15 residues. CDR3 sequence: CASSSSGRGNNGQFF. The CDR3 DNA sequence: TGTGCCAGCAGCTCAAGCGGGAGAGGGAACAATGGGCAGTTCTTC. The full variable domain, in which reference TRBV7-3 and TRBJ2-1 provide the parts outside the CDR3, is GAGVSQTPSNKVTEKGKYVELRCDPISGHTALYWYRQSLGQGPEFLIYFQGTGAADDSGLPNDRFFAVRPEGSVSTLKIQRTERGDSAVYLCASSSSGRGNNGQFFGPGTRLTVL.

This rearrangement joins TRBV2 to TRBJ1-2; D may be TRBD1 (6 bases). Germline V gene data show CDR1 as SNHLY and CDR2 as FYNNEI. Between the trimmed V and J ends, which lost 4 bases and 7 bases, there was a span of 13 bases. The CDR3 loop spans 13 amino acids. CDR3 sequence reads: CASSANRVTGYTF. CDR3 coding DNA: TGTGCCAGCAGTGCAAACAGGGTGACTGGCTACACCTTC.

J is TRBJ2-3 and V is TRBV30; tentative D call: TRBD2 (6 bases). Trimming stripped 3 bases from V and 6 bases from J, with 22 bases between. Germline V gene data show CDR1 as GTSNPN and CDR2 as SVGIG (reference sequence). The CDR3 spans 16 residues. The CDR3 reads CAWSYTSSPAADTQYF. CDR3 nucleotide sequence: TGTGCCTGGAGCTACACTAGCTCCCCGGCCGCGGATACGCAGTATTTT.

This chain links TRBV7-9 with TRBJ2-5; 11 nucleotides agree with TRBD1. There are 16 residues in the CDR3. The V gene end was trimmed by 1 base and the J gene end by 2 bases; junction bases not matched to a gene: 3. Germline V gene sequence: CDR1 SEHNR, CDR2 FQNEAQ (reference sequence). CDR3 nucleotides: TGTGCCAGCAGCTTAGGGGACAGGGGGTTACAAGAGACCCAGTACTTC. Amino acids: CASSLGDRGLQETQYF.

The genes are TRBV28 and TRBJ1-2; TRBD1 agrees at 7 bases. Germline V gives CDR1 MDHEN, CDR2 SYDVKM. The ends lost 5 bases at V and 8 bases at J; junction bases unmatched: 8. This CDR3 contains 13 residues. The CDR3 coding sequence is TGTGCCAGCAGTAAAGGGACAGCCCCAGGCTACACCTTC. Its translation is CASSKGTAPGYTF.

The DNA for the CDR3 is TGTGCCAGCAGCCCCTTCCTAGCGACCGAAGAGACCCAGTACTTC. This codes for CASSPFLATEETQYF. The gene calls are TRBV3-1 (or the pseudogene TRBV3-2) and TRBJ2-5; TRBD2 might be the D (6 bases). With 4 bases removed from V and 3 bases from J, the gap between germline ends came to 15 bases. Per germline, CDR1 LGHDT and CDR2 YNNKEL (reference sequence). This CDR3 is built from 15 residues.

This sequence joins TRBV9 and TRBJ2-7, with a possible D match to TRBD2 (5 bases). The V gene's germline CDR1 is SGDLS and CDR2 YYNGEE. The CDR3 is 15 residues long. Trimming left V 0 bases short and J 0 bases short, with 10 bases between. The CDR3 DNA reads TGTGCCAGCAGCGTAGGTGGGGAGAGCTCCTACGAGCAGTACTTC. It specifies CASSVGGESSYEQYF.

The chain uses TRBV27 and TRBJ2-5; 11 nucleotides match TRBD1. The V gene end was trimmed by 3 bases and the J gene end by 6 bases; junction bases not matched to a gene: 6. The CDR3 sequence is 15 residues long. Germline values: CDR1 MNHEY, CDR2 SMNVEV (reference sequence). The CDR3 coding sequence is TGTGCCAGCAGTTTCGGACAGGGGGCGCGAAAGACCCAGTACTTC. Encoded protein: CASSFGQGARKTQYF.

This chain connects TRBV19 to TRBJ2-7; D is possibly TRBD1 (6 bases). V shed 5 bases and J shed 3 bases, with 14 bases lying between them. The CDR3 runs to 14 residues. Germline V gene sequence: CDR1 LNHDA, CDR2 SQIVND (reference sequence). The CDR3 DNA reads as TGTGCCAGTAGTGACCCGGGACATCTCTACGAGCAGTACTTC. As protein: CASSDPGHLYEQYF.

The chain is built from TRBV6-2 or TRBV6-3 and TRBJ2-7; 7 bases are shared with TRBD1. CDR1 and CDR2 (germline): MNHEY, SVGEGT. Trimming at V came to 2 bases and at J to 8 bases, leaving 6 bases not matched to a gene. The CDR3 has 13 residues. The CDR3 DNA sequence: TGTGCCAGCAGTTACGGGCTAGGGGGCCAGCAGTACTTC. This encodes CASSYGLGGQQYF.

The chain employs TRBV12-3 or TRBV12-4 and TRBJ2-7; TRBD2 is a possible D gene (6 bases). This CDR3 has 12 residues. V was clipped by 3 bases and J by 6 bases, with 9 bases between them. The CDR3 nucleotides are TGTGCCAGCAGTTTGCGGGGCGGCGAGCAGTACTTC. Its protein product is CASSLRGGEQYF.